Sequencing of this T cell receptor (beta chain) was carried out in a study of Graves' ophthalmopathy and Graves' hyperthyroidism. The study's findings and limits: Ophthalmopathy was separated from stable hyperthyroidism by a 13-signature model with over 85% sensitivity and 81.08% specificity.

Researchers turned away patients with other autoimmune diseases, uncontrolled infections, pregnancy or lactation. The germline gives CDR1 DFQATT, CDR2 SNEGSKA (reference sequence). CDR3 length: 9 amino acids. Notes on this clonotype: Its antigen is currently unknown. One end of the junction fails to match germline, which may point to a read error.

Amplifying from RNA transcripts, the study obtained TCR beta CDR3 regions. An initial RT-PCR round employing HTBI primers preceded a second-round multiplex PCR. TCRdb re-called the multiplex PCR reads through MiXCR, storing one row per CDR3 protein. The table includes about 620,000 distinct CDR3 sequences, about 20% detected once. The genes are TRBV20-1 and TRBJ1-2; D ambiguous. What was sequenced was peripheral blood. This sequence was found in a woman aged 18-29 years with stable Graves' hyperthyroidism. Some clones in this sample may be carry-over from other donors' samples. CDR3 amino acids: CSARAAVSF. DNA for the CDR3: TGCAGTGCTAGAGCGGCGGTCAGTTTC.